This TCR beta chain was captured by sequencing in a study of long-term antiretroviral therapy in people with HIV. Overall study findings and caveats: Clones that expanded before ART (that is, prior to treatment) dominated the repertoire at all time points.

The authors ran the immunoSEQ assay, v3.0, at survey level. Clones were sequenced by immunoSEQ multiplex PCR, and TCRdb holds only the in-frame ones, with some missing. The sample has about 19,000 clones; 90% to 95% are singletons. CDR3 size: 13 residues. The V and J ends lost 2 bases and 8 bases respectively, with 13 bases between them. CDR1 is SGHDT and CDR2 is YYEEEE in the germline V gene. In each sample, about 0.9-10 million cryopreserved PBMC were present before DNA extraction. This clone was found once. The antigen remains unidentified. V gene TRBV5-6 combines with J gene TRBJ1-2, with D tentatively TRBD1 (6 bases). The TCR sequence derives from a man in his fifties or sixties with HIV. The sample here was unsorted PBMCs, taken 3 years after starting antiretroviral therapy. The CDR3: CASSFPGVRGYTF. DNA for the CDR3: TGTGCCAGCAGCTTCCCAGGGGTACGGGGCTACACCTTC.